This T cell receptor (beta chain) came from a study of OX40 agonist ivuxolimab in advanced cancers. As for the study in general: The diagnoses of dose-escalation patients were hepatocellular carcinoma, melanoma, renal cell or head and neck cancer. Patients with prior anti-PD-1, anti-PD-L1 or anti-CTLA-4 therapy were eligible; about 41% had some.

Here immunoSEQ multiplex PCR was the method, and the copy in TCRdb shows in-frame clones only, minus some. The sample lists 59,000 or so clones, 87% seen once, with approximately 0.4% in the top ten. Germline V CDR1 and CDR2: LNHDA, SQIVND (reference sequence). The CDR3 consists of 14 residues. Trimming removed 5 bases at V and 2 bases at J, with 10 bases between. Whole-study findings and limits: Average numbers of expanded clones were greater in CD8+ T cells than in CD4+.

This clone was recorded a few times. What it binds is unknown. This TCR was recovered from an adult with an advanced solid tumor such as melanoma, head and neck, liver or kidney cancer. The input for sequencing was CD4+ or CD8+ T cells sorted from blood, taken in a trial of the OX40 agonist ivuxolimab. The V and J genes are TRBV19 and TRBJ1-5; the D gene is possibly TRBD1 (6 bases). The CDR3 region is CASSPRGGNQPQHF. As DNA, the CDR3 is TGTGCCAGTAGTCCCAGGGGTGGCAATCAGCCCCAGCATTTT.